The sequence of this TCR beta chain was determined in a study of regulatory T cells in long-lasting Graves disease. Noted time point: persistent/refractory GD, antithyroid drugs over 5 years with positive TRAb. RNA from PBMCs was the source of the TCR library. Study results and caveats: The study examined only peripheral blood, not thyroid tissue.

Germline assignment: CDR1 MNHNS and CDR2 SASEGT. The CDR3 sequence is 10 residues long. Trimming removed 10 bases from V and 3 bases from J, with 4 bases in between. Concerning this clonotype itself: Its antigen is unknown.

Combining iRepertoire HTBI primers with Arm-PCR of CDR3 regions, the authors built TCR beta libraries. TCRdb re-analysed the multiplex PCR reads in MiXCR, keeping a single row per CDR3 protein. The sample carries a few hundred thousand distinct CDR3 sequences, roughly a fifth recorded once. The chain carries TRBV6-1 and TRBJ2-1; D gene unclear. This TCR derives from a female donor with Graves disease. The sequences come from peripheral blood mononuclear cells (PBMCs), collected when the disease was refractory, from a patient treated with antithyroid drugs. The CDR3 protein is CATDYNEQFF. The DNA of the CDR3 is TGTGCCACGGACTACAATGAGCAGTTCTTC.